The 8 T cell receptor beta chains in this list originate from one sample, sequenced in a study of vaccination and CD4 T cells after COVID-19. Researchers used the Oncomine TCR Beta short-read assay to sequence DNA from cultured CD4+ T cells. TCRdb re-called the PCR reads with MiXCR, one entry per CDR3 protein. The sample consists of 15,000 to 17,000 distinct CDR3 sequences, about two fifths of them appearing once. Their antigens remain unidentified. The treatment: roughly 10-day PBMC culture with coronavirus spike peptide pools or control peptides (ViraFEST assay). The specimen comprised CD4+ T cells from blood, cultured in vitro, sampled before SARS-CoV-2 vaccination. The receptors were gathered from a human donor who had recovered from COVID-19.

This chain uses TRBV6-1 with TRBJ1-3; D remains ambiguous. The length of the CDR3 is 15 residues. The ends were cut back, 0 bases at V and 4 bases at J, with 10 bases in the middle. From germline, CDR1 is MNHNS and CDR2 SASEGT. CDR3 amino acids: CASSEALVGGNTIYF. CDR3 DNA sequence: TGTGCCAGCAGTGAAGCGCTAGTTGGAGGAAACACCATATATTTT.

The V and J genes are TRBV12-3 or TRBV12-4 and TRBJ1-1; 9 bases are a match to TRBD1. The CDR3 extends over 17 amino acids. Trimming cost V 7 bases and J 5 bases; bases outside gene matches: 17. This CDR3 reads CASTTSGDRAGRTEAFF. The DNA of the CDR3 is TGTGCCAGCACCACCTCTGGGGACAGGGCAGGGAGGACTGAAGCTTTCTTT.

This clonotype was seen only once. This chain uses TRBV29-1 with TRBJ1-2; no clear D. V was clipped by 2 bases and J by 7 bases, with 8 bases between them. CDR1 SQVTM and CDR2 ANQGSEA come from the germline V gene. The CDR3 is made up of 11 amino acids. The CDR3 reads CSVETGVGYTF. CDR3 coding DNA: TGCAGCGTTGAAACCGGGGTTGGCTACACCTTC.

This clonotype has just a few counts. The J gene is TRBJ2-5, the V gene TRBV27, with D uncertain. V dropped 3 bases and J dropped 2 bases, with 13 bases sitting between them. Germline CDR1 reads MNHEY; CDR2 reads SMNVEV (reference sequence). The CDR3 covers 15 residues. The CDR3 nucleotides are TGTGCCAGCAGTTTGGTAGAGTACGGACAAGAGACCCAGTACTTC. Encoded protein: CASSLVEYGQETQYF.

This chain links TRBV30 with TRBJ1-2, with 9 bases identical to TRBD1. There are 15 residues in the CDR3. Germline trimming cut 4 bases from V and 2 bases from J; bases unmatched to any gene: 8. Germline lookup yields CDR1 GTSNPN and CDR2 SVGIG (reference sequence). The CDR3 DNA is TGTGCCTGGACACGCCGGGACAGGGTAAACTATGGCTACACCTTC. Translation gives CAWTRRDRVNYGYTF.

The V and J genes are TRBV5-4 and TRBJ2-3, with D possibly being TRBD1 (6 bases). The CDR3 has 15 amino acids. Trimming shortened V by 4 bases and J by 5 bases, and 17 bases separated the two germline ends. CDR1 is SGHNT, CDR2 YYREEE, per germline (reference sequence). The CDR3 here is CASSVHTGLEDTQYF. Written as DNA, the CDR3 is TGTGCCAGCAGCGTTCATACAGGGTTAGAAGATACGCAGTATTTT.

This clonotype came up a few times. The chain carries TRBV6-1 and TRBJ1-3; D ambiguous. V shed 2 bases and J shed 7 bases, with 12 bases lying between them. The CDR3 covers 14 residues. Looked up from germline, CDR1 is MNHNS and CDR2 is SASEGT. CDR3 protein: CASSERLRRNTIYF. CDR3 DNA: TGTGCCAGCAGTGAACGACTAAGGCGGAACACCATATATTTT.

In DNA form, the CDR3 reads TGTGCCTGGAGTGTACGAGGAAACACTGAAGCTTTCTTT. As protein: CAWSVRGNTEAFF. V and J are TRBV30 and TRBJ1-1; D gene uncertain. The CDR3 runs 13 residues. Germline CDR1 GTSNPN, CDR2 SVGIG (reference sequence). The germline V and J ends were trimmed by 0 bases and 2 bases, with 7 bases remaining between them.